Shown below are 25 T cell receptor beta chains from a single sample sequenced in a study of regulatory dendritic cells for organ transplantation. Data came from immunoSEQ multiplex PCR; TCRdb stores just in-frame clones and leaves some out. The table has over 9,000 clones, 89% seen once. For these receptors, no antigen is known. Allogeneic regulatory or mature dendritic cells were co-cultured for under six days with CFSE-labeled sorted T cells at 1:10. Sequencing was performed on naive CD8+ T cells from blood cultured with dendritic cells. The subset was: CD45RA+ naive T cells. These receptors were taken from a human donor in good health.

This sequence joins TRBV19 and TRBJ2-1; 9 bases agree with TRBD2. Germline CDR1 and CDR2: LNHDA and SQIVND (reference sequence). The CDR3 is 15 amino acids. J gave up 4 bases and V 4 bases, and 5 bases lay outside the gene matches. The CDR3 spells CASSNPAGGYNEQFF. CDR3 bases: TGTGCCAGTAGTAACCCAGCGGGAGGTTACAATGAGCAGTTCTTC. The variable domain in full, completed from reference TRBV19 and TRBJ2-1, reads DGGITQSPKYLFRKEGQNVTLSCEQNLNHDAMYWYRQDPGQGLRLIYYSQIVNDFQKGDIAEGYSVSREKKESFPLTVTSAQKNPTAFYLCASSNPAGGYNEQFFGPGTRLTVL.

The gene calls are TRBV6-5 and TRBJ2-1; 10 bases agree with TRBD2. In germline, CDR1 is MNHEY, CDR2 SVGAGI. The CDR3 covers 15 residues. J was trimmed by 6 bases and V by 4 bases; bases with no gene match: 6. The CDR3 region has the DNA TGTGCCAGCAGTTCTCTAGCGGGAGTTCTCAATGAGCAGTTCTTC. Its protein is CASSSLAGVLNEQFF.

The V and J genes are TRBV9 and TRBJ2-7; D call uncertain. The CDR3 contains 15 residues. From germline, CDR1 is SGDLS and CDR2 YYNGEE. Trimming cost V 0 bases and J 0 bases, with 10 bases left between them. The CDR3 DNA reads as TGTGCCAGCAGCGTAGGAGCAGACAACTCCTACGAGCAGTACTTC. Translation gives CASSVGADNSYEQYF.

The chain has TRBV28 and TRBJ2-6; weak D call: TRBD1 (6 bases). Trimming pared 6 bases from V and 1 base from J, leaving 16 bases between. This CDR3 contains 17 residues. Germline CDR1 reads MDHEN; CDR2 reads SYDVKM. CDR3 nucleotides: TGTGCCAGCAGGTGGGCGATGGGGGCATCTGGGGCCAACGTCCTGACTTTC. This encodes CASRWAMGASGANVLTF.

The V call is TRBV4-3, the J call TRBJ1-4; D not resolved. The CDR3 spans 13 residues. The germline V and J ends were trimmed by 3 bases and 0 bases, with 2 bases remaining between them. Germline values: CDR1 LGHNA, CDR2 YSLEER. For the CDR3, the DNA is TGCGCCAGCAGCCAGGCAACTAATGAAAAACTGTTTTTT. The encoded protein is CASSQATNEKLFF.

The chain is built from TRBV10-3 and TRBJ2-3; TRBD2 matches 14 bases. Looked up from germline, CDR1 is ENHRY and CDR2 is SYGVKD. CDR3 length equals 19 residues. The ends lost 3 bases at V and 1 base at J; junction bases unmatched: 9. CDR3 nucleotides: TGTGCCATCAGTGAAACCGGGACTAGCGGGAGATGGGGCACAGATACGCAGTATTTT. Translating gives CAISETGTSGRWGTDTQYF.

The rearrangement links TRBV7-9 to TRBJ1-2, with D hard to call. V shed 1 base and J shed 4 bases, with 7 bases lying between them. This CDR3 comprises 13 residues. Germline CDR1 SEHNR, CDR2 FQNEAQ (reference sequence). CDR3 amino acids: CASSLDSVYGYTF. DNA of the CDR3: TGTGCCAGCAGCTTAGATTCGGTCTATGGCTACACCTTC.

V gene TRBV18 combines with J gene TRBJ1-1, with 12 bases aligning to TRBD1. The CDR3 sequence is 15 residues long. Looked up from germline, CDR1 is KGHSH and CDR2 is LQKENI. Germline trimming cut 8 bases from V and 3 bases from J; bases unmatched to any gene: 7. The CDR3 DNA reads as TGTGCCAGCGCCGGGACAGGGGGCGCGGACACTGAAGCTTTCTTT. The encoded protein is CASAGTGGADTEAFF.

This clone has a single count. DNA of the CDR3: TGCGCCAGCAGCTCAACCCGGACAGGGCAAACGGGCTACACCTTC. It codes for CASSSTRTGQTGYTF. V is TRBV5-1 and J is TRBJ1-2; 8 positions match TRBD1. This CDR3 spans 15 amino acids. Unmatched junction bases numbered 12, after V lost 3 bases and J lost 8 bases. Looked up from germline, CDR1 is SGHRS and CDR2 is YFSETQ.

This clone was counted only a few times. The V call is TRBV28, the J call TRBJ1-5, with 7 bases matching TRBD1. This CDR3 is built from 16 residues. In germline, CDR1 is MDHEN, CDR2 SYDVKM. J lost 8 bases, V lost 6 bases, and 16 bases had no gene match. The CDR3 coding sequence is TGTGCCAGCAGCTCAGGGAGACAGGGCCACGCGGAGCCCCAGCATTTT. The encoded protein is CASSSGRQGHAEPQHF. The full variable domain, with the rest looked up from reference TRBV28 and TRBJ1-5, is DVKVTQSSRYLVKRTGEKVFLECVQDMDHENMFWYRQDPGLGLRLIYFSYDVKMKEKGDIPEGYSVSREKKERFSLILESASTNQTSMYLCASSSGRQGHAEPQHFGDGTRLSIL.

The CDR3 region is CASSSGTSEYEQYF. The CDR3 DNA follows: TGTGCCAGCAGCTCCGGGACTTCCGAATACGAGCAGTACTTC. V gene TRBV12-1 combines with J gene TRBJ2-7; no check of the table's D call, TRBD2, against the DNA was made. TRBV12-1 is annotated as a pseudogene. The CDR3 is made up of 14 amino acids.

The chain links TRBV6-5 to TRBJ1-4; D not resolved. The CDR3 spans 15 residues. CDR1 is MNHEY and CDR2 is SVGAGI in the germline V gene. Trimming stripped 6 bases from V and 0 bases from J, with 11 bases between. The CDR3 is CASRQRIATNEKLFF. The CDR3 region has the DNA TGTGCCAGCAGACAGAGAATAGCAACTAATGAAAAACTGTTTTTT.

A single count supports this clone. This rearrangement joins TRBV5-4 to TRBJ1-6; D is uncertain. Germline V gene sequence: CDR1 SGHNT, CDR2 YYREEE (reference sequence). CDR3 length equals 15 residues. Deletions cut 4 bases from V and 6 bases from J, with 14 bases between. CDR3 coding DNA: TGTGCCAGCAGCCAAGCGGCGGGGAGTAATTCACCCCTCCACTTT. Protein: CASSQAAGSNSPLHF.

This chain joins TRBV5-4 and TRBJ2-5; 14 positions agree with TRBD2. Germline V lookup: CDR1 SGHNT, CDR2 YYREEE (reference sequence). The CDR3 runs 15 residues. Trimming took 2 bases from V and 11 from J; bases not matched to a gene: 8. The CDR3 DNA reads TGTGCCAGCAGCTTCGAGACTAGCGGGGGGGCCGATCAGTACTTC. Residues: CASSFETSGGADQYF.

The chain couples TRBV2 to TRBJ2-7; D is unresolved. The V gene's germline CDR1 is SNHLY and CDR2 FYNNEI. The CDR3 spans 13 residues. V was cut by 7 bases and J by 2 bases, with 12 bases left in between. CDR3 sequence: CASMSRSPYEQYF. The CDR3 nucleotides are TGTGCCAGCATGTCACGTAGCCCCTACGAGCAGTACTTC.

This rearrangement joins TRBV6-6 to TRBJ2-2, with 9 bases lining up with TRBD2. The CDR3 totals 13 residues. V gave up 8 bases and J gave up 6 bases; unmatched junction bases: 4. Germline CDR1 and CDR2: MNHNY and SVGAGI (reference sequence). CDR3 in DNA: TGTGCCAGCTCCTTAGCGGGAGCCGGGGAGCTGTTTTTT. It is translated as CASSLAGAGELFF.

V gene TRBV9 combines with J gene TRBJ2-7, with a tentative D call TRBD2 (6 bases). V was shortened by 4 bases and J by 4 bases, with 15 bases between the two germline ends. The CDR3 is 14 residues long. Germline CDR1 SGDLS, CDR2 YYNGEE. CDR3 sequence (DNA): TGTGCCAGCAGCTCTACGGGACTCCATTACGAGCAGTACTTC. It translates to CASSSTGLHYEQYF.

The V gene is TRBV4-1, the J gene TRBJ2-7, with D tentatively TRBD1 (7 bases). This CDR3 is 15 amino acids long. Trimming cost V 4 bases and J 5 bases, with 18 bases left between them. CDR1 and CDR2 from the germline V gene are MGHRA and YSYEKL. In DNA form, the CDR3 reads TGCGCCAGCAGCCGGGGGGAAAGGGGGCCCAACGAGCAGTACTTC. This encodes CASSRGERGPNEQYF.

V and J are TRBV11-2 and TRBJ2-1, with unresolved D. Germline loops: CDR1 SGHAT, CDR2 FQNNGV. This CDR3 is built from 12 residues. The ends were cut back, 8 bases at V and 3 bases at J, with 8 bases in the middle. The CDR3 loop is CASQPSYNEQFF. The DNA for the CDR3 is TGTGCCAGCCAACCTAGCTACAATGAGCAGTTCTTC.

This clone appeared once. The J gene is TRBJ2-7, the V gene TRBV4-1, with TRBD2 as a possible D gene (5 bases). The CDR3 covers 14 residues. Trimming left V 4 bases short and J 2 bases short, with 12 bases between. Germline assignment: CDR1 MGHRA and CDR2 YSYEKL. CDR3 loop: CASSLRAGAYEQYF. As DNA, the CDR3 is TGCGCCAGCAGCCTTCGGGCGGGTGCCTACGAGCAGTACTTC.

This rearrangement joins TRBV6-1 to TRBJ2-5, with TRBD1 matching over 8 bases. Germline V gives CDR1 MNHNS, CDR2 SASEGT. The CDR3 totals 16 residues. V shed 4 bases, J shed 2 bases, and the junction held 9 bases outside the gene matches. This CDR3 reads CASSVRDRRFQETQYF. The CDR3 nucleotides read TGTGCCAGCAGTGTTCGGGACAGGAGGTTTCAAGAGACCCAGTACTTC.

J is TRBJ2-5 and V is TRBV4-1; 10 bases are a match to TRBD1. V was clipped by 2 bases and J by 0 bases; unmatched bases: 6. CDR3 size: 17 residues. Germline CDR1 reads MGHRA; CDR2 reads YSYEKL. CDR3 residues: CASSQRQGASYQETQYF. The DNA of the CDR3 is TGCGCCAGCAGCCAAAGACAGGGGGCGTCGTACCAAGAGACCCAGTACTTC.

CDR3 residues: CASSDSERRYLTDTQYF. CDR3 bases: TGTGCCAGCAGTGATAGTGAGAGGCGCTATCTCACAGATACGCAGTATTTT. The V and J genes are TRBV2 and TRBJ2-3; D unresolved. CDR3 size: 17 residues. CDR1 and CDR2 from the germline V gene are SNHLY and FYNNEI. Trimming cost V 3 bases and J 2 bases, with 18 bases left between them.

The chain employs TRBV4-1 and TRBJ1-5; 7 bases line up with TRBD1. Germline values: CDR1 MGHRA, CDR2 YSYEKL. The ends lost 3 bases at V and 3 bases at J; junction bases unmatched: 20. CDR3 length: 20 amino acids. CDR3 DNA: TGCGCCAGCAGCCATGGGCCCTTATGGGACAGTGGGGGATCCAATCAGCCCCAGCATTTT. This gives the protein CASSHGPLWDSGGSNQPQHF.

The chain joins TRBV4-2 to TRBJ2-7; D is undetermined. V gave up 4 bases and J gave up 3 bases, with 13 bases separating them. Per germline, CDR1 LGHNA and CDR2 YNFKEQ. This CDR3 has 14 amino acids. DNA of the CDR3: TGTGCCAGCAGCCCACCAGGAATAGGCTACGAGCAGTACTTC. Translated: CASSPPGIGYEQYF.